A single sample gave rise to the 2 T cell receptor beta chains below, sequenced in a study of T cells in women clearing cervical HPV infection. Method: immunoSEQ multiplex PCR; TCRdb's copy keeps in-frame clones and lacks some. The sample includes tens of thousands of clones. Input material: blood buffy coat. Receptors originate from a woman aged 18-69 years with a cervical HPV16 infection that either progressed to CIN3+ or cleared (not recorded which).

Notes on this clone: Read sequence stops 3 residues before the CDR3 end, and the germline J gene provides the missing end. The chain combines TRBV20-1 with TRBJ2-3; TRBD1 matches at 12 bases. CDR3 length equals 18 residues. Looked up from germline, CDR1 is DFQATT and CDR2 is SNEGSKA (reference sequence). With V trimmed by 6 bases and J by 5 bases, 18 bases remained unmatched. The CDR3: CSAKSGDRGLYPEDTQYF. Incomplete CDR3 DNA: TGCAGTGCAAAATCCGGGGACAGGGGGCTGTATCCGGAAGATACG.

On this clone itself: Read sequence stops 3 residues before the CDR3 end, and the germline J gene provides the missing end. The rearrangement joins TRBV11-1 to TRBJ2-7; perhaps TRBD1 as D (6 bases). V lost 1 base to trimming and J lost 3 bases, with 13 bases between them. The V gene's germline CDR1 is SGHAT and CDR2 FQDESV (reference sequence). This CDR3 is built from 15 residues. The sequenced part of the CDR3 DNA is TGTGCCAGCAGCTTAGTGGACACAGGGCTCTACGAG. Translation: CASSLVDTGLYE. The entire CDR3 protein reads CASSLVDTGLYEQYF. The complete variable domain, with remaining parts taken from reference TRBV11-1 and TRBJ2-7, reads EAEVAQSPRYKITEKSQAVAFWCDPISGHATLYWYRQILGQGPELLVQFQDESVVDDSQLPKDRFSAERLKGVDSTLKIQPAELGDSAMYLCASSLVDTGLYEQYFGPGTRLTVT.